Following are 14 T cell receptor beta chains from one sample sequenced in a study of T cells in localized non-small cell lung cancer. Method: immunoSEQ multiplex PCR; TCRdb's copy keeps in-frame clones and lacks some. The data hold 25,000 to 30,000 clones, with around 92% observed a single time. Sample: peripheral blood mononuclear cells, taken before any cancer treatment. These receptors were obtained from a woman aged 35-75 years with stage III lung adenocarcinoma.

The sample holds one count of this clone. The chain uses TRBV4-2 and TRBJ2-2, with D possibly matching TRBD1 (5 bases). CDR3 length: 16 amino acids. V lost 1 base and J 7 bases, leaving 16 bases between the germline ends. Germline values: CDR1 LGHNA, CDR2 YNFKEQ. Written as DNA, the CDR3 is TGTGCCAGCAGCCAAGCTTCGACAGTTCTAGGCGGGGAGCTGTTTTTT. Protein: CASSQASTVLGGELFF.

The rearrangement links TRBV5-1 to TRBJ2-7, with a possible D match to TRBD2 (5 bases). Germline-derived CDR1 and CDR2 are SGHRS and YFSETQ. The germline V and J ends were trimmed by 2 bases and 5 bases, with 14 bases remaining between them. This CDR3 has 14 amino acids. CDR3 nucleotides: TGCGCCAGCAGCTTCGAGTTTAACGGGGACGAGCAGTACTTC. Amino acids: CASSFEFNGDEQYF.

The V call is TRBV5-8, the J call TRBJ2-1; 7 bases are shared with TRBD2. Trimming removed 4 bases from V and 7 bases from J; junction bases left unmatched: 14. Germline loops: CDR1 SGHTS, CDR2 YDEGEE. CDR3 length equals 16 residues. The CDR3 DNA follows: TGTGCCAGCAGCCCGGGGGGTAGTGGCTGGGGAAATGAGCAGTTCTTC. Translated: CASSPGGSGWGNEQFF.

The V and J genes are TRBV7-2 and TRBJ2-3, with D hard to call. Germline-derived CDR1 and CDR2 are SGHTA and FQGNSA. Trimming took off 6 bases at V and 0 bases at J, with 10 bases between the two ends. The CDR3 runs to 14 residues. The CDR3 reads CASSSYLSTDTQYF. The CDR3 DNA sequence: TGTGCCAGCAGTTCCTACCTTAGCACAGATACGCAGTATTTT.

The chain combines TRBV4-1 with TRBJ2-1, with TRBD2 matching over 14 bases. Trimming at V came to 0 bases and at J to 9 bases, leaving 16 bases not matched to a gene. CDR3 size: 20 residues. Germline V lookup: CDR1 MGHRA, CDR2 YSYEKL. The chain's CDR3 is CASSQDVEPGLAGAYGEQFF. Here the CDR3 DNA reads TGCGCCAGCAGCCAAGACGTCGAACCGGGACTAGCGGGAGCCTACGGTGAGCAGTTCTTC.

Here the CDR3 reads CASRVQQENYNEQFF. CDR3 DNA sequence: TGCGCCAGCAGAGTACAACAGGAGAACTACAATGAGCAGTTCTTC. The rearrangement uses TRBV5-1 and TRBJ2-1, with TRBD1 as a possible D gene (5 bases). Germline loops: CDR1 SGHRS, CDR2 YFSETQ. The CDR3 has 15 residues. V was pared by 5 bases and J by 3 bases, with 15 bases between. The entire variable domain, with the rest obtained from reference TRBV5-1 and TRBJ2-1, is as follows: KAGVTQTPRYLIKTRGQQVTLSCSPISGHRSVSWYQQTPGQGLQFLFEYFSETQRNKGNFPGRFSGRQFSNSRSEMNVSTLELGDSALYLCASRVQQENYNEQFFGPGTRLTVL.

This chain connects TRBV9 to TRBJ1-2; 9 positions match TRBD1. V trimming: 5 bases; J trimming: 2 bases; junction bases outside the gene matches: 10. The CDR3 sequence is 16 residues long. Per the germline V gene, CDR1 is SGDLS and CDR2 is YYNGEE. The CDR3 DNA is TGTGCCAGCAGAGGTACAGGGGGCGATGGGAACTATGGCTACACCTTC. It yields the protein CASRGTGGDGNYGYTF.

J is TRBJ2-1 and V is TRBV5-4; D might be TRBD2 (5 bases). The CDR3 has 19 amino acids. With 0 bases removed from V and 0 bases from J, the gap between germline ends came to 19 bases. The germline gives CDR1 SGHNT, CDR2 YYREEE (reference sequence). The CDR3 DNA follows: TGTGCCAGCAGCTTGGACGGCAGCCTAGCCTCAAGCTCCTACAATGAGCAGTTCTTC. Its translation: CASSLDGSLASSSYNEQFF. Variable domain in full (rest from reference TRBV5-4 and TRBJ2-1): ETGVTQSPTHLIKTRGQQVTLRCSSQSGHNTVSWYQQALGQGPQFIFQYYREEENGRGNFPPRFSGLQFPNYSSELNVNALELDDSALYLCASSLDGSLASSSYNEQFFGPGTRLTVL.

This rearrangement joins TRBV11-2 to TRBJ2-5; a weak D match, TRBD1 (6 bases). This CDR3 contains 12 residues. The V end lost 7 bases, the J end lost 4 bases, and 10 bases lay between the germline ends. The germline V gene encodes CDR1 SGHAT and CDR2 FQNNGV. This CDR3 is CASTQGSETQYF. The CDR3, as DNA: TGTGCCAGCACTCAGGGGTCAGAGACCCAGTACTTC.

This chain connects TRBV28 to TRBJ2-1; no clear D gene. The CDR3 spans 12 residues. Germline values: CDR1 MDHEN, CDR2 SYDVKM. V shed 7 bases and J shed 2 bases, with 6 bases lying between them. The CDR3 sequence: CASTGTYNEQFF. The CDR3 DNA sequence: TGTGCCAGCACAGGCACCTACAATGAGCAGTTCTTC.

The V gene is TRBV5-1, the J gene TRBJ1-4, with 9 bases fitting TRBD1. CDR1 is SGHRS and CDR2 is YFSETQ in the germline V gene. The CDR3 loop spans 16 amino acids. Losses at the gene ends were 0 bases for V and 5 bases for J; bases not matched to a gene: 5. Here the CDR3 DNA reads TGCGCCAGCAGCTTGGTCCGTGGGACAGGGAATGAAAAACTGTTTTTT. This sequence encodes CASSLVRGTGNEKLFF.

The chain links TRBV7-7 to TRBJ2-1, with 9 bases matching TRBD1. The germline gives CDR1 SSHAT, CDR2 FNYEAQ (reference sequence). With V trimmed by 1 base and J by 6 bases, 4 bases remained unmatched. CDR3 length equals 15 residues. The chain's CDR3 is CASSLGTGVTNEQFF. CDR3 DNA: TGTGCCAGCAGCTTAGGGACAGGGGTAACCAATGAGCAGTTCTTC.

The chain links TRBV7-9 to TRBJ2-3; 8 nucleotides align to TRBD1. Germline assignment: CDR1 SEHNR and CDR2 FQNEAQ (reference sequence). V lost 7 bases, J lost 4 bases, and 13 bases stayed unmatched. The CDR3 covers 16 residues. This CDR3 reads CASTPPPLQGADTQYF. The CDR3 nucleotides read TGTGCCAGCACCCCTCCCCCCCTACAGGGGGCAGATACGCAGTATTTT. Filled out from reference TRBV7-9 and TRBJ2-3, the complete variable domain reads DTGVSQNPRHKITKRGQNVTFRCDPISEHNRLYWYRQTLGQGPEFLTYFQNEAQLEKSRLLSDRFSAERPKGSFSTLEIQRTEQGDSAMYLCASTPPPLQGADTQYFGPGTRLTVL.

The chain combines TRBV25-1 with TRBJ2-1; maybe TRBD2 (6 bases). V was trimmed by 3 bases and J by 4 bases, leaving 13 bases between them. Germline V gene sequence: CDR1 MGHDK, CDR2 SYGVNS. The CDR3 runs to 15 residues. The CDR3 loop reads CASSDPGGGYNEQFF. CDR3 nucleotides: TGTGCCAGCAGTGACCCCGGAGGAGGGTACAATGAGCAGTTCTTC.